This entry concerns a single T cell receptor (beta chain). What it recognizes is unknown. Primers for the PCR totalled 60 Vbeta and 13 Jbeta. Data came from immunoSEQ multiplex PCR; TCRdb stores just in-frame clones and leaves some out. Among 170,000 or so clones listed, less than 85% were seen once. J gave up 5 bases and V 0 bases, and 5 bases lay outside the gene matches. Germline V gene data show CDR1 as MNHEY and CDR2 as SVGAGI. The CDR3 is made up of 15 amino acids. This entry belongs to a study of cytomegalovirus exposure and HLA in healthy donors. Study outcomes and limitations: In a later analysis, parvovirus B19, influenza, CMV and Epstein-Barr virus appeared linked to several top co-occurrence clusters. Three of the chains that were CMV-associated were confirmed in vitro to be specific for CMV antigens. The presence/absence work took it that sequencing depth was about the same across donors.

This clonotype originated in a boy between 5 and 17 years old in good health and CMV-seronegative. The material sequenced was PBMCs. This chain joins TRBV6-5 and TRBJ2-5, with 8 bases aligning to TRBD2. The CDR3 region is CASSYSFGGAETQYF. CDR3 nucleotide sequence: TGTGCCAGCAGTTACTCGTTCGGGGGGGCGGAGACCCAGTACTTC.